This TCR beta chain derives from a study of cytomegalovirus exposure and HLA in healthy donors. V dropped 6 bases and J dropped 6 bases, with 12 bases sitting between them. Germline V gene sequence: CDR1 SNHLY, CDR2 FYNNEI. The CDR3 has 12 residues. Vbeta (60) and Jbeta (13) primers were used in the PCR. Clones were sequenced by immunoSEQ multiplex PCR, and TCRdb holds only the in-frame ones, with some missing. The table has under 150,000 clones, 82% seen once. A note on this clone: The antigen is not known.

Study-wide points: In a later analysis, productive TCRs from donors in an Asian-associated ancestry cluster reportedly carried fewer N-insertions than the cohort mean. Later analysis identified a missense DCLRE1C variant that was linked to TCR beta V- and J-gene trimming.

The chain uses TRBV2 and TRBJ2-7; maybe TRBD2 (7 bases). The receptor's source is a male donor in good health and CMV-seronegative. Sample: PBMCs. In nucleotides, the CDR3 is TGTGCCAGCAGGCTCGGGGGGCCCGAGCAGTACTTC. It yields the protein CASRLGGPEQYF.